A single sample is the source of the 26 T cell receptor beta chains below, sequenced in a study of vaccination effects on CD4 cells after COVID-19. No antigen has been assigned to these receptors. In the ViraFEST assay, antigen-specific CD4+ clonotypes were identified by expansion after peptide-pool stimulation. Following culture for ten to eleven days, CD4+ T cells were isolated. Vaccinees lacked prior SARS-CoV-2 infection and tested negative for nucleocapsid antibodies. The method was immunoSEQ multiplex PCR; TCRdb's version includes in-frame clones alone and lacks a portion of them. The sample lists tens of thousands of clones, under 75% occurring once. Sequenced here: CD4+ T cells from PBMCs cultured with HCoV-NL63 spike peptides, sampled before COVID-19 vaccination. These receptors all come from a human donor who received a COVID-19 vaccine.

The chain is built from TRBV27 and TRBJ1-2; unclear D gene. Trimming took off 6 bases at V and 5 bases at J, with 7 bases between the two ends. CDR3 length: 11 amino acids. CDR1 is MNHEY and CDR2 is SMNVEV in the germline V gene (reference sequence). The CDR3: CASSDGYGYTF. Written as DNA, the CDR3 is TGTGCCAGCAGCGACGGTTATGGCTACACCTTC.

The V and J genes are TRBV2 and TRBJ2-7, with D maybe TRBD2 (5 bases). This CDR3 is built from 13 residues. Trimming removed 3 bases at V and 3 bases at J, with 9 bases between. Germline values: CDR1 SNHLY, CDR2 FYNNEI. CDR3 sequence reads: CASSDVRDYEQYF. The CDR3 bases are TGTGCCAGCAGTGATGTCCGGGACTACGAGCAGTACTTC.

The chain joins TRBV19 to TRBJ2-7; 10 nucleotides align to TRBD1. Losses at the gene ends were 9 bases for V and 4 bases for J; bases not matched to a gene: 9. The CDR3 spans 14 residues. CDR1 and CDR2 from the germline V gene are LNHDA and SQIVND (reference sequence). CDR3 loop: CASRPGQGIYEQYF. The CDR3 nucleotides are TGTGCCAGCCGACCGGGACAGGGGATTTACGAGCAGTACTTC.

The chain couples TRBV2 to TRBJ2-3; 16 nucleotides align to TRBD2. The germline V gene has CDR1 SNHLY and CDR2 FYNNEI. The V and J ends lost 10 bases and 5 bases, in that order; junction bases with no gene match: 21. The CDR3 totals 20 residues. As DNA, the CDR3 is TGTGCCACCTCAGCAAAGGGACTAGCGGGAGGGCCCATCCGTGGAGATACGCAGTATTTT. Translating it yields CATSAKGLAGGPIRGDTQYF.

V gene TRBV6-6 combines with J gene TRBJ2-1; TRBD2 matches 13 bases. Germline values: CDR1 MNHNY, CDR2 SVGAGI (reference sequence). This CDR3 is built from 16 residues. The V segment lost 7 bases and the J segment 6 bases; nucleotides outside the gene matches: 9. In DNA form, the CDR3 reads TGTGCCAGCAAGATTGGACTAGCGGGGGAGGGCAATGAGCAGTTCTTC. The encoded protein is CASKIGLAGEGNEQFF.

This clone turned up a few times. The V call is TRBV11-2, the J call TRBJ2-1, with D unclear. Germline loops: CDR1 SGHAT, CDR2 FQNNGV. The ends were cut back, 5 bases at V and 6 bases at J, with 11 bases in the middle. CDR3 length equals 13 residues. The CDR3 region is CASSKGLSNEQFF. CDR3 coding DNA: TGTGCCAGCAGCAAAGGGCTGTCCAATGAGCAGTTCTTC.

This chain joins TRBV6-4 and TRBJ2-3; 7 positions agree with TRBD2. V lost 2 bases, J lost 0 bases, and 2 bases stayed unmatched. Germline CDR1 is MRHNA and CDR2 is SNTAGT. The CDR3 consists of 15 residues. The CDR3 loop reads CASSDSGTSTDTQYF. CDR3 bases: TGTGCCAGCAGTGACAGCGGGACTAGCACAGATACGCAGTATTTT.

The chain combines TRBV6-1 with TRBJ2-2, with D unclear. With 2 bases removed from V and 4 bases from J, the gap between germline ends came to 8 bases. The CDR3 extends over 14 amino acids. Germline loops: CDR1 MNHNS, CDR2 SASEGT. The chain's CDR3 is CASSETHSTGELFF. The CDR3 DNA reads TGTGCCAGCAGTGAAACACATAGCACCGGGGAGCTGTTTTTT.

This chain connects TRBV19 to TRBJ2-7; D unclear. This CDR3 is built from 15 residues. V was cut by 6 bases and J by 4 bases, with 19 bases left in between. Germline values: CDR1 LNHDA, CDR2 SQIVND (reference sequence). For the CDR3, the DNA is TGTGCCAGTAGCTTCCGAGCTGAAGGTCGATACGAGCAGTACTTC. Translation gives CASSFRAEGRYEQYF.

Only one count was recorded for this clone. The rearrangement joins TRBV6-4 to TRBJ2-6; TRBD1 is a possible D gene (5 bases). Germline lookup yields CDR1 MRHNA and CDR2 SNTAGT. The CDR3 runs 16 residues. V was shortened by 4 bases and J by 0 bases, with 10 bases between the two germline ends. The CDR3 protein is CASSGQNSSGANVLTF. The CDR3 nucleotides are TGTGCCAGCAGTGGACAGAATAGCTCTGGGGCCAACGTCCTGACTTTC.

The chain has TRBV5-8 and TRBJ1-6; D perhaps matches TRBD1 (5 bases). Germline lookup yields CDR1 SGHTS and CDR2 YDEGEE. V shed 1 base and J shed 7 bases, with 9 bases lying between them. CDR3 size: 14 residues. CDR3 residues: CASSLNRHNSPLHF. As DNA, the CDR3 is TGTGCCAGCAGCTTGAACAGGCACAATTCACCCCTCCACTTT.

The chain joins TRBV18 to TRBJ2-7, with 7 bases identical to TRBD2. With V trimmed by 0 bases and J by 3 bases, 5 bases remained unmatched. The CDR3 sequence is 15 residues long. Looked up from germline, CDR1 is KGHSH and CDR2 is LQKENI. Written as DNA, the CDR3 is TGTGCCAGCTCACCACCGGGAGGGCTGAGCTACGAGCAGTACTTC. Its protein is CASSPPGGLSYEQYF.

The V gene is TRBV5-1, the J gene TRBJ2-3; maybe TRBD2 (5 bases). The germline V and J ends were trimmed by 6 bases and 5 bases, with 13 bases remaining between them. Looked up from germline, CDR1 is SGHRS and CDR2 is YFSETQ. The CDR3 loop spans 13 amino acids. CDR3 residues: CASTLDSKDTQYF. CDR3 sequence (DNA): TGCGCCAGCACCCTGGACTCAAAAGATACGCAGTATTTT.

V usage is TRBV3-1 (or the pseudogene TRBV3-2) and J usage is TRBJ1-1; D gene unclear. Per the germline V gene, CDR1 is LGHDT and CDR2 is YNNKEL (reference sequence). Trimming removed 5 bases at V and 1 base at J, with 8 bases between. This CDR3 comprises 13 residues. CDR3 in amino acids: CASSSISNTEAFF. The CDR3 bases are TGTGCCAGCAGCTCTATTTCGAACACTGAAGCTTTCTTT.

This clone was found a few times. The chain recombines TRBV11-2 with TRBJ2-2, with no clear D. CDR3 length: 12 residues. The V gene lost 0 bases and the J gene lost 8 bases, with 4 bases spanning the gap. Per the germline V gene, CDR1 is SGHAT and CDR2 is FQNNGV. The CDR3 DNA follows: TGTGCCAGCAGCTTAGAGGTGGGGGAGCTGTTTTTT. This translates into CASSLEVGELFF.

CDR3 region: CASSYGTLADTQYF. The DNA of the CDR3 is TGTGCCAGCAGTTACGGGACTTTGGCAGATACGCAGTATTTT. The gene calls are TRBV6-5 and TRBJ2-3; the D gene is possibly TRBD2 (6 bases). V lost 2 bases to trimming and J lost 4 bases, with 10 bases between them. The CDR3 contains 14 residues. From germline, CDR1 is MNHEY and CDR2 SVGAGI.

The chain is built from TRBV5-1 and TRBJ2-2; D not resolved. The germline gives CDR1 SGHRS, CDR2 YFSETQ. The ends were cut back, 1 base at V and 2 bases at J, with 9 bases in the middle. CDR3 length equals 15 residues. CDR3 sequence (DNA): TGCGCCAGCAGCTTGTGGAAACCCAACACCGGGGAGCTGTTTTTT. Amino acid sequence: CASSLWKPNTGELFF.

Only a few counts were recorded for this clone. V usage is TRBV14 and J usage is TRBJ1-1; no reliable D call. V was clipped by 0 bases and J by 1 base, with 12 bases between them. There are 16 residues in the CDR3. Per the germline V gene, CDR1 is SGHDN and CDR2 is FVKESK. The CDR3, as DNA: TGTGCCAGCAGCCAAGAATTGTTACACCGGAACACTGAAGCTTTCTTT. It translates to CASSQELLHRNTEAFF.

The CDR3 reads CASNLDRSQPQHF. As DNA, the CDR3 is TGTGCCAGCAATTTGGACAGAAGCCAGCCCCAGCATTTT. The chain recombines TRBV6-4 with TRBJ1-5; the D gene is possibly TRBD1 (6 bases). V dropped 7 bases and J dropped 7 bases, with 14 bases sitting between them. Per germline, CDR1 MRHNA and CDR2 SNTAGT. CDR3 length equals 13 residues.

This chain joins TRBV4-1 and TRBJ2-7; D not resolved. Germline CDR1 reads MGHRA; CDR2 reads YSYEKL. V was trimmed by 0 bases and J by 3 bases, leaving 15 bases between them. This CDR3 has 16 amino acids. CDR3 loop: CASSQDFSYNYYEQYF. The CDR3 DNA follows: TGCGCCAGCAGCCAAGATTTTTCCTACAACTACTACGAGCAGTACTTC.

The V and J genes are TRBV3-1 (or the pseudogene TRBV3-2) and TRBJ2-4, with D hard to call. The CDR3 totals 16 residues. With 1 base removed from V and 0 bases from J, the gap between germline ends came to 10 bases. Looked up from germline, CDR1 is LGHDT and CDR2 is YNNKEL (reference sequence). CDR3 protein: CASSQGKGLAKNIQYF. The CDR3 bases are TGTGCCAGCAGCCAAGGAAAGGGTTTAGCCAAAAACATTCAGTACTTC.

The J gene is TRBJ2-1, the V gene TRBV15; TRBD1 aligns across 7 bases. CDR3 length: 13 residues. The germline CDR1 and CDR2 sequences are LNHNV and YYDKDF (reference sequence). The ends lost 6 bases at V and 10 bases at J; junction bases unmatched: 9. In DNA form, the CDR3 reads TGTGCCACCAGGACAGGGCTCGGCGGCGAGCAGTTCTTC. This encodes CATRTGLGGEQFF.

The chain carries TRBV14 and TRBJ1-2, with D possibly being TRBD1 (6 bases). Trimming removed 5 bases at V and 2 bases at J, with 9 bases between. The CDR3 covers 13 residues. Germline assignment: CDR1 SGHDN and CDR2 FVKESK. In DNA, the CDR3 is TGTGCCAGCAGCACCGGGACAAACTATGGCTACACCTTC. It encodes CASSTGTNYGYTF.

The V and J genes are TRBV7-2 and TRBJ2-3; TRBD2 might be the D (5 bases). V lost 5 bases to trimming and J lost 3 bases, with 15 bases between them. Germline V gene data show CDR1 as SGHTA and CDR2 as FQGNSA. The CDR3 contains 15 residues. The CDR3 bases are TGTGCCAGCAGCCCAGGACTCCGAGGGACAGATACGCAGTATTTT. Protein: CASSPGLRGTDTQYF.

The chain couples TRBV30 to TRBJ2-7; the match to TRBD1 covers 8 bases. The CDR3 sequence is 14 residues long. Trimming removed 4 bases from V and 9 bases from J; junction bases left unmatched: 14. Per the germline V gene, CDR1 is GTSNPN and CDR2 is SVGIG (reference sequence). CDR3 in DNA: TGTGCCTGGAACCGGGACAGGAGTTCCCTAGGGCAGTACTTC. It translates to CAWNRDRSSLGQYF. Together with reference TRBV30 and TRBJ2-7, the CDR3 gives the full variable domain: SQTIHQWPATLVQPVGSPLSLECTVEGTSNPNLYWYRQAAGRGLQLLFYSVGIGQISSEVPQNLSASRPQDRQFILSSKKLLLSDSGFYLCAWNRDRSSLGQYFGPGTRLTVT.

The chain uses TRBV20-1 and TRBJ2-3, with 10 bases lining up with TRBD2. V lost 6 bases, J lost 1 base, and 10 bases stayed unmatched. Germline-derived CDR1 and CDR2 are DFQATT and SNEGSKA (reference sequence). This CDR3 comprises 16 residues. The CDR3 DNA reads TGCAGTGCAAGTGATAAAAGCGGGAGGGGCACAGATACGCAGTATTTT. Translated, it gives CSASDKSGRGTDTQYF.